A single sample is the source of the 9 T cell receptor beta chains below, sequenced in a study of blood T cell repertoires in COVID-19 (dated by TCRdb to between 2020 and 2021). The library came from the immunoSEQ multiplex PCR assay. TCRdb provides this immuneACCESS table in a form limited to in-frame rearrangements. Some clones are lacking; in checked studies, under half of them reflect an unresolved V gene, and why the rest are absent is not known. Recorded for this sample are tens of thousands of clones; nearly 90% of them occurred a single time. The ten largest make up 4% to 5.5% of the sample. The sample taken for sequencing was peripheral blood. These receptor sequences come from a man aged 55-75 years with COVID-19, enrolled during active disease.

The rearrangement uses TRBV19 and TRBJ1-2; TRBD1 is a possible D gene (5 bases). With 1 base removed from V and 0 bases from J, the gap between germline ends came to 15 bases. The germline V gene has CDR1 LNHDA and CDR2 SQIVND (reference sequence). CDR3 size: 17 residues. The CDR3 loop is CASSIAAGPLANYGYTF. For the CDR3, the DNA is TGTGCCAGTAGTATAGCTGCGGGACCGCTGGCTAACTATGGCTACACCTTC. The full variable domain, in which reference TRBV19 and TRBJ1-2 provide the parts outside the CDR3, is DGGITQSPKYLFRKEGQNVTLSCEQNLNHDAMYWYRQDPGQGLRLIYYSQIVNDFQKGDIAEGYSVSREKKESFPLTVTSAQKNPTAFYLCASSIAAGPLANYGYTFGSGTRLTVV.

The CDR3, as DNA: TGTGCCAGCAGCTTACGGGACAGGGCGAACACCGGGGAGCTGTTTTTT. As protein: CASSLRDRANTGELFF. The rearrangement uses TRBV7-6 and TRBJ2-2; 9 bases match TRBD1. The CDR3 totals 16 residues. CDR1 and CDR2 (germline): SGHVS, FNYEAQ. J gave up 0 bases and V 2 bases, and 1 base lay outside the gene matches.

This clone was recorded a few times. Other DNA sequences of this sample code for an identical CDR3. The rearrangement joins TRBV7-2 to TRBJ2-7; tentatively, D is TRBD1 (6 bases). V was cut by 5 bases and J by 3 bases, with 11 bases left in between. Germline V gene lookup returns CDR1 SGHTA and CDR2 FQGNSA. The CDR3 has 13 amino acids. CDR3 sequence (DNA): TGTGCCAGCAGCCAGACAGGTCGCTACGAGCAGTACTTC. This sequence encodes CASSQTGRYEQYF.

V gene TRBV24-1 combines with J gene TRBJ2-5; 8 bases fit TRBD1. The CDR3 totals 14 residues. The ends lost 5 bases at V and 5 bases at J; junction bases unmatched: 6. The germline V gene has CDR1 KGHDR and CDR2 SFDVKD. CDR3: CATSVDRVGETQYF. The DNA of the CDR3 is TGTGCCACCAGTGTGGACAGGGTGGGGGAGACCCAGTACTTC.

The chain couples TRBV29-1 to TRBJ2-2; 8 bases are shared with TRBD1. This CDR3 contains 15 residues. With 0 bases clipped from V and 6 bases from J, the junction kept 6 bases outside the gene matches. Germline lookup yields CDR1 SQVTM and CDR2 ANQGSEA. CDR3 coding DNA: TGCAGCGTTGAAGATCCAGGGGGCACGGCCGGGGAGCTGTTTTTT. Protein product: CSVEDPGGTAGELFF.

V is TRBV13 and J is TRBJ2-2, with a tentative D call TRBD1 (6 bases). The CDR3 is made up of 15 amino acids. Trimming took off 0 bases at V and 3 bases at J, with 8 bases between the two ends. The germline V gene encodes CDR1 PRHDT and CDR2 FYEKMQ (reference sequence). The CDR3 region has the DNA TGTGCCAGCAGCTTAGGGGACAGATACACCGGGGAGCTGTTTTTT. This gives the protein CASSLGDRYTGELFF.

The V gene is TRBV15, the J gene TRBJ1-1; D ambiguous. Germline V gene lookup returns CDR1 LNHNV and CDR2 YYDKDF (reference sequence). V was cut by 1 base and J by 2 bases, with 5 bases left in between. The CDR3 consists of 13 residues. CDR3 nucleotides: TGTGCCACCAGCAGAGCAGGTAACACTGAAGCTTTCTTT. Its protein product is CATSRAGNTEAFF. The whole variable domain, remainder taken from reference TRBV15 and TRBJ1-1, is DAMVIQNPRYQVTQFGKPVTLSCSQTLNHNVMYWYQQKSSQAPKLLFHYYDKDFNNEADTPDNFQSRRPNTSFCFLDIRSPGLGDTAMYLCATSRAGNTEAFFGQGTRLTVV.

The V call is TRBV4-1, the J call TRBJ2-5; possible D gene TRBD1, 5 bases. CDR1 and CDR2 from the germline V gene are MGHRA and YSYEKL. This CDR3 region has 13 residues. The V end was cut by 4 bases, the J end by 5 bases, with 11 bases between. The CDR3 region is CASSRAGIETQYF. CDR3 sequence (DNA): TGCGCCAGCAGCCGGGCAGGGATCGAGACCCAGTACTTC.

This clone was observed once. The chain is built from TRBV5-4 and TRBJ2-1; 7 positions match TRBD1. V was clipped by 4 bases and J by 5 bases; unmatched bases: 3. The CDR3 consists of 13 residues. Germline values: CDR1 SGHNT, CDR2 YYREEE (reference sequence). CDR3 region: CASSRGTDNEQFF. The CDR3 DNA follows: TGTGCCAGCAGCAGGGGGACAGACAATGAGCAGTTCTTC.